This T cell receptor beta chain was sequenced for a study of T cells in Graves' hyperthyroidism and ophthalmopathy (dated by TCRdb to between 2019 and 2020). For the wider study: Peripheral blood was collected at initial diagnosis, before any treatment. The paper reports TCR Vbeta CDR3 sequencing of roughly 140 peripheral blood samples: around 45 ophthalmopathy, under 80 hyperthyroidism and around 17 progressor patients. Whether ophthalmopathy could be predicted prospectively was tested in an independent validation cohort made up of approximately 19 hyperthyroidism patients plus 17 patients who later progressed to ophthalmopathy. After sampling, hyperthyroidism patients received methimazole starting at 30 mg daily, and ophthalmopathy patients received high-dose intravenous methylprednisolone. Thyroid tissue and blood T-cell repertoires from roughly six Graves' hyperthyroidism patients were also compared in the study. For training and testing, the 100 patients in the discovery cohort were randomly divided in a 7:3 ratio. A discovery cohort of about 95 patients, approximately 45 with Graves' ophthalmopathy and approximately 57 with stable Graves' hyperthyroidism, was used to find distinguishing TCR V-J signatures. The investigation overall reported the following: During validation, the model predicted progression to ophthalmopathy a median of approximately 6.5 months ahead of onset, with more than 55% sensitivity and 72% to 80% specificity. In cross-validation, a model built on a 13 V-J signature told ophthalmopathy apart from stable hyperthyroidism with over 85% sensitivity and roughly 81% specificity, and in testing the same model reached 80%/75%. Blood samples also contained most of the expanded thyroid clonotypes (frequency above 0.001), which suggests that blood repertoires may reflect thyroid immune responses. No statistical method was used to set the sample size in advance, and investigators knew the group allocation.

Amplification of TCR beta CDR3 regions was carried out from RNA transcripts. For the first round of RT-PCR on the TCR CDR3, the HTBI primer set was used together with the Qiagen OneStep RT-PCR kit. The libraries were constructed in a second round of multiplex PCR and then size-selected and purified. Sequencing of the libraries was done on an Illumina HiSeq2000 using paired-end 100 bp reads. Per the original workflow: SOAPnuke was used to process the raw data, throwing out any read that contained adapters or uncalled bases, had a mean Phred below 15, or lacked an exact constant-primer or identifier match. COPE v1.2.5 was used to merge the high-quality paired reads, and each unique nucleotide sequence was defined as a clonotype. MiTCR v1.1 was used to align the clonotypes against IMGT TRBV, TRBD and TRBJ reference segments. The analysis was restricted to V-J combinations with a frequency above 0.0001, which together covered about 99% of the repertoires. The TCS score was defined as the ratio of F50 (clonal expansion) to E x V (chaos), calculated using BLOSUM62-based TCRdist between CDR3 peptides within each V-J. Welch's t-statistics and random forest reduced 514 V-J features to some 14, which were used in a naive Bayes classifier (R e1071). In-frame beta chains were kept once TCRdb had trimmed the public reads at Q25 with fastp and called clones with MiXCR. Here each entry gathers all rows of one CDR3 protein and keeps the most common genes and DNA. Here the V and J calls rest on TCRdb's processing, not on the authors' analysis. The sample yields approximately 620,000 distinct CDR3 sequences; approximately 15% were counted once. Roughly 5.5% of the sample lies in the top ten.

A remark on this clonotype: Which antigen it targets is not known. No base quality values were provided; no much bigger clone lies one nucleotide off.

CDR1 SNHLY and CDR2 FYNNEI were looked up in the germline V gene. V ends up 4 bases short and J 11 bases short, with an unmatched junction base count of 3. The CDR3 holds 13 amino acids from the cysteine to the phenylalanine. Left in the record is the CDR3 DNA by itself, 39 bases read in frame from the first base. Hyperthyroidism patients were newly diagnosed, had a disease duration of under 2 months, and were aged 18 to 65 years. The study excluded patients with uncontrolled infections, other autoimmune diseases, pregnancy or lactation. Diagnoses were established on the basis of clinical symptoms, serum thyroxine and TRAb, thyroid ultrasound, and orbital computed tomography. Blood from progressor patients was drawn when they were first diagnosed with hyperthyroidism, before any ophthalmopathy symptoms appeared. PBMCs were isolated from 7.5 to 10 ml of fresh peripheral blood by Ficoll-Paque density gradient centrifugation. Progressor patients were first diagnosed with Graves' hyperthyroidism and then developed ophthalmopathy during follow-up. Total RNA was extracted with Trizol reagent, and quality was checked on an Agilent 2100 Bioanalyzer.

The receptor was isolated from a woman in her thirties with Graves' hyperthyroidism that later progressed to Graves' ophthalmopathy. The V and J genes are TRBV2 and TRBJ2-1; 12 central bases correspond to TRBD2. Specimen: blood. The DNA sequence is as follows: TGTGCCAGCAGTGTGACTAGCGGGAGTCAGCAGTTCTTC. Translated, this is CASSVTSGSQQFF.